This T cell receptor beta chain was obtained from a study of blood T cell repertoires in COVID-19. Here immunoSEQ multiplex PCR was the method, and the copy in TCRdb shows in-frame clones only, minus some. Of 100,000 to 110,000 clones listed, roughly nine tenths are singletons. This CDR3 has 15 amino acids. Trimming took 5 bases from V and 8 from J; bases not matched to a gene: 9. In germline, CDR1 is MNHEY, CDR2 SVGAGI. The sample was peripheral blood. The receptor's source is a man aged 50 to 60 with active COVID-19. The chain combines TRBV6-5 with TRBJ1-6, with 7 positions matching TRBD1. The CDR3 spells CASSNKQGRDSPLHF. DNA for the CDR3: TGTGCCAGCAGTAATAAACAGGGGAGAGATTCACCCCTCCACTTT.